The 2 T cell receptor beta chains listed next were all sequenced from one sample in a study of Graves' ophthalmopathy and Graves' hyperthyroidism. RNA transcripts yielded amplified TCR beta CDR3 regions. HTBI primers primed a first-round RT-PCR, and a second-round multiplex PCR followed. In TCRdb, the multiplex PCR reads were re-called with MiXCR into one record per CDR3 protein. The data hold about 740,000 distinct CDR3 sequences, with 35% to 50% observed a single time. The sequenced sample was peripheral blood. These receptors were collected from an adult man with Graves' ophthalmopathy.

This sequence joins TRBV7-9 and TRBJ2-5, with 7 bases identical to TRBD1. The CDR3 has 14 residues. Germline V lookup: CDR1 SEHNR, CDR2 FQNEAQ (reference sequence). V lost 3 bases and J lost 3; bases outside the gene matches: 4. DNA for the CDR3: TGTGCCAGCAGCTTTGACAGGGCTGAAGAGACCCAGTACTTC. Its protein is CASSFDRAEETQYF.

Comment on this clonotype: This may come from a read error, since a much larger clone is one base off. The genes are TRBV10-3 and TRBJ2-5; the match to TRBD1 covers 7 bases. This CDR3 is built from 15 residues. Germline CDR1 and CDR2: ENHRY and SYGVKD. CDR3 protein: CASSDRALLQETQYF. CDR3 bases: TGTGCCAGCAGTGACAGGGCCCTATTGCAAGAGACCCAGTACTTC.